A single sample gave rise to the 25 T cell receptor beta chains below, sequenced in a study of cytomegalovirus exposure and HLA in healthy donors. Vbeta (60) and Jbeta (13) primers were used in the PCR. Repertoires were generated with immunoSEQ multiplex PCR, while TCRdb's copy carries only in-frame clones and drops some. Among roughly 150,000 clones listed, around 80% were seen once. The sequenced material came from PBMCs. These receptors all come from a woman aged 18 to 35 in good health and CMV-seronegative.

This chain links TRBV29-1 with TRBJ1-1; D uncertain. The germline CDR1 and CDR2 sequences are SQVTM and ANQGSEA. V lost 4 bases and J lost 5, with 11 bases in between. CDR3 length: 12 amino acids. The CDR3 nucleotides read TGCAGCGTTGGGACGGGAGGAACTGAAGCTTTCTTT. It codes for CSVGTGGTEAFF.

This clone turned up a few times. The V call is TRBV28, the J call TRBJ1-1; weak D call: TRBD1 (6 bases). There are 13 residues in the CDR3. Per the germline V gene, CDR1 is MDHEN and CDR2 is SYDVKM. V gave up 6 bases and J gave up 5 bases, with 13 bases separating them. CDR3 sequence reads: CASSQGSRTEAFF. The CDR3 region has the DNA TGTGCCAGCAGCCAGGGGAGTCGGACTGAAGCTTTCTTT.

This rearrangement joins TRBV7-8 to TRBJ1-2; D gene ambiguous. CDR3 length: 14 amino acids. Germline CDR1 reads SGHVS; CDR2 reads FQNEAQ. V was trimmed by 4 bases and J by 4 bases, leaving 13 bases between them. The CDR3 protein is CASSSYSNLYGYTF. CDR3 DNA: TGTGCCAGCAGCTCCTACAGCAATCTCTATGGCTACACCTTC.

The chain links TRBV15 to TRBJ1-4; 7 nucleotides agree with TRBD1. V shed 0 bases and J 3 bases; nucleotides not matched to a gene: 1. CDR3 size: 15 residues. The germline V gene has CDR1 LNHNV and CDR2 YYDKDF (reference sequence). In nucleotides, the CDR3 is TGTGCCACCAGCAGAGAGACAGGGCCTAATGAAAAACTGTTTTTT. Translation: CATSRETGPNEKLFF. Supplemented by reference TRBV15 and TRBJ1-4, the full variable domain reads DAMVIQNPRYQVTQFGKPVTLSCSQTLNHNVMYWYQQKSSQAPKLLFHYYDKDFNNEADTPDNFQSRRPNTSFCFLDIRSPGLGDTAMYLCATSRETGPNEKLFFGSGTQLSVL.

The CDR3 coding sequence is TGTGCCTACAGACAGGGAATTAATAGCAATCAGCCCCAGCATTTT. As protein: CAYRQGINSNQPQHF. This chain joins TRBV30 and TRBJ1-5; 7 nucleotides align to TRBD1. V lost 7 bases, J lost 0 bases, and 9 bases stayed unmatched. The V gene's germline CDR1 is GTSNPN and CDR2 SVGIG (reference sequence). This CDR3 spans 15 amino acids.

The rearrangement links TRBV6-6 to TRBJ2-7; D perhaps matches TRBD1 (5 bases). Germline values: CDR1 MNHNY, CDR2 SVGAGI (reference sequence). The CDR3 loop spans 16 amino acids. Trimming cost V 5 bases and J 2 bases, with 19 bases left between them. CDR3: CASSNADRTYTYEQYF. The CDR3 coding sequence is TGTGCCAGCAGTAACGCAGACAGAACTTACACCTACGAGCAGTACTTC.

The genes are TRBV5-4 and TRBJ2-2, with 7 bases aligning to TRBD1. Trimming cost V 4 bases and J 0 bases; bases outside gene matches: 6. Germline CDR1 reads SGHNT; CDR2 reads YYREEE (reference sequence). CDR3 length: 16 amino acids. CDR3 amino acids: CASSPRTGPNTGELFF. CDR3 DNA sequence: TGTGCCAGCAGCCCCAGGACAGGACCGAACACCGGGGAGCTGTTTTTT.

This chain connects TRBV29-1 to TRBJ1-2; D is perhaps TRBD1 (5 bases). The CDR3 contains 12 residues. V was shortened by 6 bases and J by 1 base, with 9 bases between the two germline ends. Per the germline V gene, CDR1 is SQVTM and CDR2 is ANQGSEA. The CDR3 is CSVDDSNYGYTF. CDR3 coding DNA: TGCAGCGTGGATGACAGTAACTATGGCTACACCTTC.

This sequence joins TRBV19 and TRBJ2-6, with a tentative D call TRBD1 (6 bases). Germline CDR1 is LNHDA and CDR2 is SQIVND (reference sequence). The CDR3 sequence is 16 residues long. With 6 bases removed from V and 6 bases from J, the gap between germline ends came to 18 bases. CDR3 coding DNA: TGTGCCAGTAGCCTCCAGGGACATCTGCAGGCCAACGTCCTGACTTTC. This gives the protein CASSLQGHLQANVLTF.

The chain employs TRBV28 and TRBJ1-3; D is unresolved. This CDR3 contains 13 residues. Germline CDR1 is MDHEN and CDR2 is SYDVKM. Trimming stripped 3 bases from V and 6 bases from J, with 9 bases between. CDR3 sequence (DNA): TGTGCCAGCAGTTTTTCAGGTTTAAACACCATATATTTT. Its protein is CASSFSGLNTIYF.

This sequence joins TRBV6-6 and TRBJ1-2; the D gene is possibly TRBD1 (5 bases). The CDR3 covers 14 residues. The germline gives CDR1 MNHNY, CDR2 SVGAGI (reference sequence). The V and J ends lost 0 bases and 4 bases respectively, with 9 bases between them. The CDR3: CASSYSSGGYGYTF. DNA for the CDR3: TGTGCCAGCAGTTACTCATCCGGGGGCTATGGCTACACCTTC.

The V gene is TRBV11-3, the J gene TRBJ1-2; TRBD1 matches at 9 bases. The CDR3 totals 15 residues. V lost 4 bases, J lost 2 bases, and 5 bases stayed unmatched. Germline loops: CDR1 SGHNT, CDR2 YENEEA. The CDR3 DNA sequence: TGTGCCAGCAGCTCACCCGGGACAGGGAACTATGGCTACACCTTC. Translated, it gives CASSSPGTGNYGYTF.

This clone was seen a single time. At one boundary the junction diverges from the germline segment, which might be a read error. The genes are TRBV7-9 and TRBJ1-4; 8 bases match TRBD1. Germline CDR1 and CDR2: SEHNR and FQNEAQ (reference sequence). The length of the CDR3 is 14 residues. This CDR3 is CANSHGQGNEKLFF. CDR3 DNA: TGTGCCAACAGCCACGGACAGGGTAATGAAAAACTGTTTTTT. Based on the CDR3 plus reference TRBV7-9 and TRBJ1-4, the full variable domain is DTGVSQNPRHKITKRGQNVTFRCDPISEHNRLYWYRQTLGQGPEFLTYFQNEAQLEKSRLLSDRFSAERPKGSFSTLEIQRTEQGDSAMYLCANSHGQGNEKLFFGSGTQLSVL.

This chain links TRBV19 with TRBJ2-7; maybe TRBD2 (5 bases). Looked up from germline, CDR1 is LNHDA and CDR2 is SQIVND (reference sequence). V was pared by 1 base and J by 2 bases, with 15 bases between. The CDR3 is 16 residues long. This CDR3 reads CASSIGEGSSPYEQYF. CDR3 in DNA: TGTGCCAGTAGTATAGGTGAGGGCAGCTCCCCCTACGAGCAGTACTTC.

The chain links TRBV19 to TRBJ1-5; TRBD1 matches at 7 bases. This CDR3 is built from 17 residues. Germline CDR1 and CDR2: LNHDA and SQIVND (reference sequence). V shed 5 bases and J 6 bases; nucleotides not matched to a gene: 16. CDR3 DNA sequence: TGTGCCAGTAGTCCCCCCCGAAGGGGGCGCATTGGTCAGCCCCAGCATTTT. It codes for CASSPPRRGRIGQPQHF.

The CDR3 DNA reads TGTGCCAGCAGGGTACAGGGAACCGGGGAGCTGTTTTTT. It translates to CASRVQGTGELFF. The V gene is TRBV6-1, the J gene TRBJ2-2; D is possibly TRBD1 (6 bases). CDR1 is MNHNS and CDR2 is SASEGT in the germline V gene. The CDR3 has 13 residues. V shed 6 bases and J shed 5 bases, with 10 bases lying between them.

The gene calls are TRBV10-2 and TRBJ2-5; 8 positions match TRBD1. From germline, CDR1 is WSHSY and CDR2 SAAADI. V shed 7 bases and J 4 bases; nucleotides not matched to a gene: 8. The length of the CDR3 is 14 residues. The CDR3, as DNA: TGCGCCAGCACGGGCGGGACAGGCTCAGAGACCCAGTACTTC. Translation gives CASTGGTGSETQYF.

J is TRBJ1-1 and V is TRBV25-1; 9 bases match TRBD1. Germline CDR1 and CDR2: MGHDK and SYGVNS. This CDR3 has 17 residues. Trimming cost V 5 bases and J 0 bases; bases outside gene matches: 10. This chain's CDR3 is CASSKGTGNIMNTEAFF. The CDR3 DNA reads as TGTGCCAGCAGTAAAGGGACAGGGAACATTATGAACACTGAAGCTTTCTTT.

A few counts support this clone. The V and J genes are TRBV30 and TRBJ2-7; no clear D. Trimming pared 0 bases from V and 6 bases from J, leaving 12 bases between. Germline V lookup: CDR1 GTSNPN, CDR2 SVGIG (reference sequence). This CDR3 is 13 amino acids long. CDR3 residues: CAWSVRNSGEQYF. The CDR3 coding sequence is TGTGCCTGGAGTGTACGAAATTCGGGCGAGCAGTACTTC.

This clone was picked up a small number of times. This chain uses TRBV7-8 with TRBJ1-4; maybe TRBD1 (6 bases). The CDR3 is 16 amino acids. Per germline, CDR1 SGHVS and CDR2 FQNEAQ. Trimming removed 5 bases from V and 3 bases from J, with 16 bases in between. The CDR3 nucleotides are TGTGCCAGCAGCCCGGATCACAGGGTACCTAATGAAAAACTGTTTTTT. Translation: CASSPDHRVPNEKLFF.

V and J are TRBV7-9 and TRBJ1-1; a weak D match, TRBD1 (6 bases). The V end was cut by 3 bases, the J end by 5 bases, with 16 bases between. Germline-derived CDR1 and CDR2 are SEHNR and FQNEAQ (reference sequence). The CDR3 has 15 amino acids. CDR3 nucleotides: TGTGCCAGCAGCTTTCGAGGGGGATTAGGGACTGAAGCTTTCTTT. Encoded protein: CASSFRGGLGTEAFF.

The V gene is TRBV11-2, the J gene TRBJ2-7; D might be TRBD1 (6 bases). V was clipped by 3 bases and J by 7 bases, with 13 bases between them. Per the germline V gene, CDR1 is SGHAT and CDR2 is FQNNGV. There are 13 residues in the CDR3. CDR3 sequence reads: CASSLYRAWEQYF. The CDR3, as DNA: TGTGCCAGCAGCTTGTACAGGGCCTGGGAGCAGTACTTC.

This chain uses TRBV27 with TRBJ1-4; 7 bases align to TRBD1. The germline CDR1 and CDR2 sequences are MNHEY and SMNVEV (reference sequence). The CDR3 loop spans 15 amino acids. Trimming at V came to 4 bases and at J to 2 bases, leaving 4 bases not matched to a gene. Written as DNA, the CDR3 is TGTGCCAGCAGTTCAGGGGACAGCACTAATGAAAAACTGTTTTTT. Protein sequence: CASSSGDSTNEKLFF.

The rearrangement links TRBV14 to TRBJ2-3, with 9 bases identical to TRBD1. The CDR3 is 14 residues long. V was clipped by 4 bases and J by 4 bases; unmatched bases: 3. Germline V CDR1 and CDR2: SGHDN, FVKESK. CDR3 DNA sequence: TGTGCCAGCAGCCGAACAGGGGGCGCAGATACGCAGTATTTT. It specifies CASSRTGGADTQYF.

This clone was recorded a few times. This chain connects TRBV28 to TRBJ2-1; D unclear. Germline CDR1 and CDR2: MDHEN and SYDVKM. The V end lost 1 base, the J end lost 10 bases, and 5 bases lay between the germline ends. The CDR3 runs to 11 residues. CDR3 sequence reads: CASSLYREQFF. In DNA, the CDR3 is TGTGCCAGCAGTTTATACCGGGAGCAGTTCTTC. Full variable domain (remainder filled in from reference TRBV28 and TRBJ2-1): DVKVTQSSRYLVKRTGEKVFLECVQDMDHENMFWYRQDPGLGLRLIYFSYDVKMKEKGDIPEGYSVSREKKERFSLILESASTNQTSMYLCASSLYREQFFGPGTRLTVL.